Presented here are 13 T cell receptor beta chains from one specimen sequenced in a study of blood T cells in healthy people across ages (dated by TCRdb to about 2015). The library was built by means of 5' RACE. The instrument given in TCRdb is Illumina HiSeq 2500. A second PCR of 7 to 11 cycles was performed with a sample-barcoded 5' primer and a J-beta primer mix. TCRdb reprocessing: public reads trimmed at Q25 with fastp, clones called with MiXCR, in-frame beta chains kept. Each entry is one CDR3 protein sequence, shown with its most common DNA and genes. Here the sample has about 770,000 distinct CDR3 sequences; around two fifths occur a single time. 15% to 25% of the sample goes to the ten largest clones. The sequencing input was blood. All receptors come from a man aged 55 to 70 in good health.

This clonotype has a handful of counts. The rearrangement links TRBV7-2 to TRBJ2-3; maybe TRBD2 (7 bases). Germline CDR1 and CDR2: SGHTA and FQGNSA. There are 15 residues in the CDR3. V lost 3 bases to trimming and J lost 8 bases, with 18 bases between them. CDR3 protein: CASSFRTGGQGTQYF. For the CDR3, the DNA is TGTGCCAGCAGCTTTAGGACCGGGGGGCAGGGTACGCAGTATTTT.

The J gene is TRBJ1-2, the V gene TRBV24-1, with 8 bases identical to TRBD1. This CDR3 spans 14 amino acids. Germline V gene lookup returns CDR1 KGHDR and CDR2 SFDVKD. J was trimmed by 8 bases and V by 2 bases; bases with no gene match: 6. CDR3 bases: TGTGCCACCAGTGATTCATCCAGGGGGCAAGGCTACACCTTC. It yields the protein CATSDSSRGQGYTF.

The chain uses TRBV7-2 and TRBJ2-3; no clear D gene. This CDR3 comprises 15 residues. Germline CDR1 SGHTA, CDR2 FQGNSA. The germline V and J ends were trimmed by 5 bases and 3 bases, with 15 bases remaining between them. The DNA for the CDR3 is TGTGCCAGCAGCCTCCGCCTAGGTTATACAGATACGCAGTATTTT. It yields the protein CASSLRLGYTDTQYF.

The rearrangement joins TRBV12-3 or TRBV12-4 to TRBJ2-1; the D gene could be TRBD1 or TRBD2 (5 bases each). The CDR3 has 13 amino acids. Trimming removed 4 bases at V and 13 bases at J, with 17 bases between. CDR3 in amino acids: CASSSGPQETQFF. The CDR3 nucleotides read TGTGCCAGCAGTTCGGGACCACAAGAGACCCAGTTCTTC.

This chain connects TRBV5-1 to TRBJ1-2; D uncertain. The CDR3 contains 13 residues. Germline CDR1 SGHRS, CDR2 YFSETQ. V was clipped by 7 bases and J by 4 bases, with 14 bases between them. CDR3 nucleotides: TGCGCCAGCGGCTCAGACTTTGGCTATGGCTACACCTTC. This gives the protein CASGSDFGYGYTF. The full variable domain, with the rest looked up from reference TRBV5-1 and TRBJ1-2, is KAGVTQTPRYLIKTRGQQVTLSCSPISGHRSVSWYQQTPGQGLQFLFEYFSETQRNKGNFPGRFSGRQFSNSRSEMNVSTLELGDSALYLCASGSDFGYGYTFGSGTRLTVV.

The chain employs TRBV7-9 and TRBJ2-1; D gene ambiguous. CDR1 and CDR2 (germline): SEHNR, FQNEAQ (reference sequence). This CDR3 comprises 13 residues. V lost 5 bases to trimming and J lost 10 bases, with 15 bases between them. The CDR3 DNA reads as TGTGCCAGCAGCGACGACTGGAACTACGAGCAGTTCTTC. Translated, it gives CASSDDWNYEQFF.

This CDR3 is CAWNRDKWDEQFF. The CDR3 DNA sequence: TGTGCCTGGAATCGGGACAAGTGGGATGAGCAGTTCTTC. The chain carries TRBV30 and TRBJ2-1; a possible D gene is TRBD1 (6 bases). The CDR3 has 13 amino acids. Germline CDR1 GTSNPN, CDR2 SVGIG (reference sequence). V gave up 4 bases and J gave up 8 bases, with 15 bases separating them. Together with reference TRBV30 and TRBJ2-1, the CDR3 gives the full variable domain: SQTIHQWPATLVQPVGSPLSLECTVEGTSNPNLYWYRQAAGRGLQLLFYSVGIGQISSEVPQNLSASRPQDRQFILSSKKLLLSDSGFYLCAWNRDKWDEQFFGPGTRLTVL.

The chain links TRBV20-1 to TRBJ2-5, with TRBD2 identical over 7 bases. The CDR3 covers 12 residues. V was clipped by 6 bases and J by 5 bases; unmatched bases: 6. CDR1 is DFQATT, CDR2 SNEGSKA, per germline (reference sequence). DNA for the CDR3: TGCAGTGCCCCCATGGGGGGGGAGACCCAGTACTTC. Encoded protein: CSAPMGGETQYF.

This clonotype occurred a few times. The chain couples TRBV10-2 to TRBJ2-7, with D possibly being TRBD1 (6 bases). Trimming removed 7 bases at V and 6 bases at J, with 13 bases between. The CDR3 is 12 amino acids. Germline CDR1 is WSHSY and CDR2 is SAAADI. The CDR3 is CASNWGLSEQYF. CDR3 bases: TGCGCCAGCAATTGGGGGCTTAGCGAGCAGTACTTC.

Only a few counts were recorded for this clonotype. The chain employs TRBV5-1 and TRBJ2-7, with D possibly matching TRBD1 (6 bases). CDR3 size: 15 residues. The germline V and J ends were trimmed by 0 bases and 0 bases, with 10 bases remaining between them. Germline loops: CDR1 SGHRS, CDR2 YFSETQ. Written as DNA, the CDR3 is TGCGCCAGCAGCTTGGGGACAGAGAGCTCCTACGAGCAGTACTTC. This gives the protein CASSLGTESSYEQYF. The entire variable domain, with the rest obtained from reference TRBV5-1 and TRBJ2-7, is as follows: KAGVTQTPRYLIKTRGQQVTLSCSPISGHRSVSWYQQTPGQGLQFLFEYFSETQRNKGNFPGRFSGRQFSNSRSEMNVSTLELGDSALYLCASSLGTESSYEQYFGPGTRLTVT.

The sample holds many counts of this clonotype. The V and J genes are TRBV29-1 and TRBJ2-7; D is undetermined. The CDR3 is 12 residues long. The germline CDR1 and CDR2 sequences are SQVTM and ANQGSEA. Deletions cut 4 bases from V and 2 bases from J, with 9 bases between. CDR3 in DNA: TGCAGCGTTGCGGCCGGAACCTACGAGCAGTACTTC. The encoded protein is CSVAAGTYEQYF.

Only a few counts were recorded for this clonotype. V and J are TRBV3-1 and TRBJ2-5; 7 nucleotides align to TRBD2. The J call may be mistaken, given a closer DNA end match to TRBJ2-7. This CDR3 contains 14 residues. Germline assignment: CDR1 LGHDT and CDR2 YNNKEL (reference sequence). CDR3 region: CASSQVRLAGEQYF. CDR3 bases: TGTGCCAGCAGCCAAGTACGACTAGCAGGCGAGCAGTACTTC.

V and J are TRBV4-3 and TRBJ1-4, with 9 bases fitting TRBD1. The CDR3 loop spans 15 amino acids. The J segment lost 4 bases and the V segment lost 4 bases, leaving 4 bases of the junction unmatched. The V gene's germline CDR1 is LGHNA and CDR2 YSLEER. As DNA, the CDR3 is TGCGCCAGCAGCCGTGGGGACAGGGTTAATGAAAAACTGTTTTTT. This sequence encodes CASSRGDRVNEKLFF.